Included here is one TCR beta chain sequence, with context. This clonotype was detected ten times or more. It has no known antigen specificity. Per-nucleotide qualities are absent, and no much larger clonotype sits a single base away. For repertoire sequencing, TCR beta CDR3 regions were amplified from RNA transcripts. A first-round RT-PCR used HTBI primers with the Qiagen OneStep RT-PCR kit, followed by a second-round multiplex PCR, size selection and purification. Sequencing of the libraries was carried out on an Illumina HiSeq2000 in paired-end mode with 100 bp reads. In the source study's methods: Reads were processed with SOAPnuke, discarding reads with adapters, uncalled bases, mean Phred below 15, or no exact constant-primer or identifier match. High-quality paired reads were merged with COPE v1.2.5. Each unique nucleotide sequence was defined as a clonotype, and clonotypes were aligned to IMGT TRB V, D and J references with MiTCR v1.1. Analysis was restricted to V-J combinations with a frequency above 0.0001, which covered roughly 99% of repertoires. For each V-J combination, a TCR clonal expansion and chaos score was defined as F50 clonal expansion divided by the chaos observed in the TCRdist matrix. Features were reduced by Welch's t-statistics and random forest to approximately 13 V-J combinations, which fed a naive Bayes classifier. The Morisita-Horn index was used to measure how similar the thyroid and blood repertoires were. The public sequencing data were trimmed at Q25 with fastp and processed into clonotypes with MiXCR by TCRdb, which kept only in-frame beta chains. Entries are consolidated by CDR3 protein sequence, retaining the most common genes and DNA. TCRdb's processing, not the study's, gives the V and J calls here. Counted in this sample were some 360,000 distinct CDR3 sequences; about 18% of them appeared once. The top ten clones comprise approximately 2.4% of the sample.

Hyperthyroidism was considered stable if no progression to ophthalmopathy occurred within 18 months of follow-up. Hyperthyroidism patients were newly diagnosed, with disease duration under 2 months, and aged 18 to 65 years. Anyone with other autoimmune diseases, uncontrolled infections, pregnancy or lactation was excluded from the study. Clinical symptoms, serum thyroxine, TRAb, thyroid ultrasound and orbital computed tomography were used for diagnosis. PBMCs were isolated from about 9.2 ml of fresh peripheral blood by Ficoll-Paque density gradient centrifugation. Total RNA was extracted using Trizol reagent, and RNA quality was checked on an Agilent 2100 Bioanalyzer. The V end gives up 2 bases and the J end 9 bases, leaving 19 bases in the junction not matched to a gene. Counted from cysteine to phenylalanine, this CDR3 has 19 amino acids. Only the CDR3 region is kept as DNA, spanning 57 bases read in frame from base 1. Sequences MDHEN (CDR1) and SYDVKM (CDR2) are obtained from the germline V gene.

This sample is part of a study of Graves' ophthalmopathy and Graves' hyperthyroidism (dated by TCRdb to the late 2010s). About the investigation overall: Peripheral blood was collected at initial diagnosis, prior to any treatment. The study used signatures of the TCR beta repertoire to tell Graves' ophthalmopathy apart from Graves' hyperthyroidism and to predict which patients would progress to ophthalmopathy. In total, 120 to 150 blood samples were TCR-sequenced: 43 ophthalmopathy, 80 or so hyperthyroidism and approximately 17 hyperthyroidism-to-ophthalmopathy patients. A discovery set of 100 patients (around 45 ophthalmopathy, 60 or so stable hyperthyroidism) was enrolled to explore V-J signatures distinguishing ophthalmopathy from hyperthyroidism. The independent validation cohort included 20 or so hyperthyroidism patients plus 17 patients who later progressed from hyperthyroidism to ophthalmopathy. In more than five hyperthyroidism patients, the T-cell repertoires found in thyroid tissue were compared with those found in blood. Following sampling, methimazole starting at 30 mg daily was administered to hyperthyroidism patients, and high-dose intravenous methylprednisolone was administered to ophthalmopathy patients. On the study overall, not on this receptor specifically: Among expanded thyroid clonotypes with frequency above 0.001, most also showed up in blood, which suggests that blood repertoires may reflect the thyroid immune response. The 13-signature model separated ophthalmopathy from stable hyperthyroidism with about 86% sensitivity and 81.08% specificity in cross-validation, and 80%/75% in the test set. In validation, the model predicted ophthalmopathy progression with about 71% sensitivity and approximately 72% specificity; fewer than 15 predicted patients were CT-confirmed with GO in a median of approximately 6.5 months. Sample size was not predetermined statistically, and investigators were not blinded to group allocation.

The receptor comes from an adult woman with stable Graves' hyperthyroidism. Specimen: peripheral blood. The V gene is TRBV28 and the J gene is TRBJ2-4; 10 central nucleotides agree with TRBD2. The CDR3 is CASSLQGFSASGRGVIQYF. The DNA is TGTGCCAGCAGTTTACAGGGTTTTTCGGCTAGCGGGAGAGGTGTCATTCAGTACTTC.